This paragraph reports one TCR beta chain. This sample is part of a study of blood T cell repertoires in COVID-19. The CDR3 is 12 amino acids. Looked up from germline, CDR1 is SEHNR and CDR2 is FQNEAQ (reference sequence). Trimming took off 2 bases at V and 4 bases at J, with 6 bases between the two ends. The data were produced by immunoSEQ multiplex PCR, yet TCRdb's version contains in-frame clones alone and is incomplete. The repertoire holds over 110,000 clones, with around 81% as singletons. The sample taken for sequencing was peripheral blood. The chain joins TRBV7-9 to TRBJ2-7; no firm D call. This clonotype was sampled from a human donor in a cohort sampled during active COVID-19. The DNA of the CDR3 is TGTGCCAGCAGCTTAAACATGTACGAGCAGTACTTC. This encodes CASSLNMYEQYF. The full variable domain, its missing parts supplied by reference TRBV7-9 and TRBJ2-7, is DTGVSQNPRHKITKRGQNVTFRCDPISEHNRLYWYRQTLGQGPEFLTYFQNEAQLEKSRLLSDRFSAERPKGSFSTLEIQRTEQGDSAMYLCASSLNMYEQYFGPGTRLTVT.